Listed below are T cell receptor beta chains from one sample, sequenced in a study of blood T cell repertoires in COVID-19. Assay: immunoSEQ multiplex PCR; the TCRdb copy retains only in-frame clones and omits some. This table holds approximately 250,000 clones, 84% found once. The sample was PBMCs or T cells enriched from blood (not recorded which). These receptors were taken from a man aged 25 to 40 with acute COVID-19. Each CDR3 is given with its conserved first and last residue. Fields, in order: CDR3 DNA, CDR3 protein, clone size, V gene, J gene, D gene. The D gene is left open where the match is weak. Some rows mark clone size as missing; the rest say once, few, many or name a class of expanded clone.

CDR3 DNA: TGTGCCAGCTCACTATCGGGCCCCAACAGGGTTAATACTGGAAACACCATATATTTT
CDR3 protein: CASSLSGPNRVNTGNTIYF
clone size: once
V gene: TRBV18
J gene: TRBJ1-3
D gene: .

CDR3 DNA: TGTGCCAGCAGCCAAGACCTAGGGGGCAATCAGCCCCAGCATTTT
CDR3 protein: CASSQDLGGNQPQHF
clone size: once
V gene: TRBV3-1/TRBV3-2
J gene: TRBJ1-5
D gene: .

CDR3 DNA: TGTGCCAGCAGTAGGGATGAGGGTCGGAATCAGCCCCAGCATTTT
CDR3 protein: CASSRDEGRNQPQHF
clone size: .
V gene: TRBV28
J gene: TRBJ1-5
D gene: .

CDR3 DNA: TGTGCCAGCAGTGAAGGAGTTGGGCCCAAAGGCTACACCTTC
CDR3 protein: CASSEGVGPKGYTF
clone size: .
V gene: TRBV6-1
J gene: TRBJ1-2
D gene: .

CDR3 DNA: TGTGCCAGTAGTTCCGATCACAGAAGCTCCTATAATTCACCCCTCCACTTT
CDR3 protein: CASSSDHRSSYNSPLHF
clone size: .
V gene: TRBV19
J gene: TRBJ1-6
D gene: .

CDR3 DNA: TGTGCCAGCAGCCGACAGGATTCTTCCTACAATGAGCAGTTCTTC
CDR3 protein: CASSRQDSSYNEQFF
clone size: .
V gene: TRBV11-3
J gene: TRBJ2-1
D gene: .

CDR3 DNA: TGTGCCAGCAGCTTGCGGACAGCGAGCAATTCACCCCTCCACTTT
CDR3 protein: CASSLRTASNSPLHF
clone size: .
V gene: TRBV5-6
J gene: TRBJ1-6
D gene: .

CDR3 DNA: TGTGCCAGCTCCCCTGCGGGGGTCGATGGCTACACCTTC
CDR3 protein: CASSPAGVDGYTF
clone size: once
V gene: TRBV18
J gene: TRBJ1-2
D gene: .

CDR3 DNA: TGTGCCAGCTTAAGGCGGGACACTGAAGCTTTCTTT
CDR3 protein: CASLRRDTEAFF
clone size: .
V gene: TRBV14
J gene: TRBJ1-1
D gene: .

CDR3 DNA: TGTGCCTGGAGTTCGGACAGGGGCGGTGAGCAGTTCTTC
CDR3 protein: CAWSSDRGGEQFF
clone size: .
V gene: TRBV30
J gene: TRBJ2-1
D gene: TRBD1

CDR3 DNA: TGTGCCAGCAGCTTAGGGCGGAACACTGAAGCTTTCTTT
CDR3 protein: CASSLGRNTEAFF
clone size: .
V gene: TRBV7-3
J gene: TRBJ1-1
D gene: .

CDR3 DNA: TGTGCGGCGGCAAGCAGCTCCTACAATGAGCAGTTCTTC
CDR3 protein: CAAASSSYNEQFF
clone size: .
V gene: TRBV5-4
J gene: TRBJ2-1
D gene: .

CDR3 DNA: TGTGCCAGCAGCTTAGGGAGCGGGGGTTCTGGGGCCAACGTCCTGACTTTC
CDR3 protein: CASSLGSGGSGANVLTF
clone size: .
V gene: TRBV11-2
J gene: TRBJ2-6
D gene: TRBD2

CDR3 DNA: TGCGCCAGCAGCCAGACTGGGGCTAGCGGGGGGCTCCAAGAGACCCAGTACTTC
CDR3 protein: CASSQTGASGGLQETQYF
clone size: .
V gene: TRBV4-1
J gene: TRBJ2-5
D gene: TRBD2

CDR3 DNA: TGTGCCAGCAGCCGCCATCGACAGGGTGGGAATCAGCCCCAGCATTTT
CDR3 protein: CASSRHRQGGNQPQHF
clone size: .
V gene: TRBV7-2
J gene: TRBJ1-5
D gene: TRBD1

CDR3 DNA: TGCAGCGTTGCGGGACAGGGGGCGCGGTCCTATGGCTACACCTTC
CDR3 protein: CSVAGQGARSYGYTF
clone size: .
V gene: TRBV29-1
J gene: TRBJ1-2
D gene: TRBD1